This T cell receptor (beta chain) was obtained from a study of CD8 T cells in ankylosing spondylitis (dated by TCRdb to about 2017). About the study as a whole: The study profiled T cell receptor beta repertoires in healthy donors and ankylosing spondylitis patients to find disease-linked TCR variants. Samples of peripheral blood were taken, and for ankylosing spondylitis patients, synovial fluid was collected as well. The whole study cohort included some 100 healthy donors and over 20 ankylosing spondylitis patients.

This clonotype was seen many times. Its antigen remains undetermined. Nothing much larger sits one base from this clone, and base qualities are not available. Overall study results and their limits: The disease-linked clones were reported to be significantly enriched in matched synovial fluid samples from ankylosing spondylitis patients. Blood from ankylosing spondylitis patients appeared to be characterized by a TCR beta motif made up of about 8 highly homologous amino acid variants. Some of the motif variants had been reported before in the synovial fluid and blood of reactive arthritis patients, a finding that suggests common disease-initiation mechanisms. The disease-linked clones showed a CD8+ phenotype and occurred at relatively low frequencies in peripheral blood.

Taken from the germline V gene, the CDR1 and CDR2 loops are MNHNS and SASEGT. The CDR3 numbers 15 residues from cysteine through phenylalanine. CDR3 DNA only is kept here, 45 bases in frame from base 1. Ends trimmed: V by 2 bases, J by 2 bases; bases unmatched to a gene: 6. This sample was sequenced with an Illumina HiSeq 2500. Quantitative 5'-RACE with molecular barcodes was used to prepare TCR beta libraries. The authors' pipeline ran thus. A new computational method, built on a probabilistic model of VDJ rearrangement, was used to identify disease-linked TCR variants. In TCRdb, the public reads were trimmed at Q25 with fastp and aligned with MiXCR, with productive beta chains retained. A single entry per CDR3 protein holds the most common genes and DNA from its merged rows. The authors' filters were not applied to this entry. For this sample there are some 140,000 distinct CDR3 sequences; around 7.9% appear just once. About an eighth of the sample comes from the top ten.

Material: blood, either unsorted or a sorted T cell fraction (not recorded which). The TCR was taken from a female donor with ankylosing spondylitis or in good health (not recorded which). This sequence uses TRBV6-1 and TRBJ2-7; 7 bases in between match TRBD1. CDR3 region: CASSETRGPTYEQYF. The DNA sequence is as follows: TGTGCCAGCAGTGAAACAAGGGGGCCGACCTACGAGCAGTACTTC.